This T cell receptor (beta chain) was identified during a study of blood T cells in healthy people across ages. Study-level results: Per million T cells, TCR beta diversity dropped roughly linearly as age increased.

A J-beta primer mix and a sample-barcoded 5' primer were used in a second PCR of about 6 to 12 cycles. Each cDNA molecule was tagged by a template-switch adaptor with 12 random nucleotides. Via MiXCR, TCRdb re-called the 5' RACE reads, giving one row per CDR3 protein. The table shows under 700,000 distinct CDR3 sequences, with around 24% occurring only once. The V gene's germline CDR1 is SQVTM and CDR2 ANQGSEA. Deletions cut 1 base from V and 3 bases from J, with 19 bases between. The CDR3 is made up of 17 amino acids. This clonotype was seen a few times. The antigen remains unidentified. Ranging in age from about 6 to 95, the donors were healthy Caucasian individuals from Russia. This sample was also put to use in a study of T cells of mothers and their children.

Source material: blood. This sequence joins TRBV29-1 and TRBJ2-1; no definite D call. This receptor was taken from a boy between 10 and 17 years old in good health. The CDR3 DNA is TGCAGCGTTGAAGGATTGCCAGGCAGGAAGGGCTACAATGAGCAGTTCTTC. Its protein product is CSVEGLPGRKGYNEQFF.